The 16 T cell receptor beta chains given below trace back to one sample, sequenced in a study of blood T cells in healthy people across ages. It was with a sample-barcoded 5' primer and a J-beta primer mix that a second PCR of roughly 7 to 12 cycles was run. TCRdb fed the 5' RACE reads into MiXCR, producing one record per CDR3 protein. This sample yields some 900,000 distinct CDR3 sequences, of which roughly 52% are seen a single time; under 15% belongs to the top ten. The sequenced sample consisted of blood. The receptor source for this set is a man in his thirties or forties in good health.

Note on this clonotype: This could be a read error, since a much larger clone is one nucleotide away. V and J are TRBV7-2 and TRBJ1-4; the D gene is possibly TRBD1 (5 bases). The CDR3 totals 14 residues. V lost 1 base to trimming and J lost 5 bases, with 8 bases between them. Germline assignment: CDR1 SGHTA and CDR2 FQGNSA. CDR3 region: CTSSLGGKNEKLFF. The CDR3 DNA is TGTACCAGCAGCTTAGGGGGGAAGAATGAAAAACTGTTTTTT.

The table lists this clonotype with a few counts. V and J are TRBV12-3 or TRBV12-4 and TRBJ1-3; the D is unclear. The CDR3 covers 15 residues. The ends were cut back, 2 bases at V and 0 bases at J, with 8 bases in the middle. CDR3 protein: CASSLSGSSGNTIYF. The CDR3 nucleotides read TGTGCCAGCAGTTTAAGCGGCAGCTCTGGAAACACCATATATTTT.

Points on this clonotype: A read error may produce the germline difference seen at one junction end. The chain has TRBV28 and TRBJ2-6, with D possibly being TRBD1 (6 bases). This CDR3 has 16 residues. Per the germline V gene, CDR1 is MDHEN and CDR2 is SYDVKM. CDR3 loop: CASTGHTISGTNVLTF. The CDR3 nucleotides are TGTGCCAGCACGGGACACACAATCTCTGGGACCAACGTCCTGACTTTC.

The chain combines TRBV7-6 with TRBJ2-6; a weak D match, TRBD1 (6 bases). The CDR3 sequence is 17 residues long. With 5 bases removed from V and 0 bases from J, the gap between germline ends came to 14 bases. The germline V gene encodes CDR1 SGHVS and CDR2 FNYEAQ. The CDR3, as DNA: TGTGCCAGCAGCCAAATGACAGGCCGCTCTGGGGCCAACGTCCTGACTTTC. The encoded protein is CASSQMTGRSGANVLTF. Full variable domain (outside the CDR3, taken from reference TRBV7-6 and TRBJ2-6): GAGVSQSPRYKVTKRGQDVALRCDPISGHVSLYWYRQALGQGPEFLTYFNYEAQQDKSGLPNDRFSAERPEGSISTLTIQRTEQRDSAMYRCASSQMTGRSGANVLTFGAGSRLTVL.

The CDR3 sequence: CSVDGPIAYNEQFF. DNA of the CDR3: TGCAGCGTTGACGGACCGATCGCTTACAATGAGCAGTTCTTC. The rearrangement links TRBV29-1 to TRBJ2-1, with D uncertain. V was pared by 3 bases and J by 4 bases, with 13 bases between. The V gene's germline CDR1 is SQVTM and CDR2 ANQGSEA. CDR3 length: 14 residues.

This clonotype was seen more than once but under ten times. This chain connects TRBV5-1 to TRBJ2-3, with 8 nucleotides matching TRBD2. Losses at the gene ends were 4 bases for V and 4 bases for J; bases not matched to a gene: 8. Germline V gives CDR1 SGHRS, CDR2 YFSETQ. The CDR3 loop spans 15 amino acids. The CDR3 DNA is TGCGCCAGCAGCCCCGACCCGACTAGCGCAGATACGCAGTATTTT. Residues: CASSPDPTSADTQYF.

The V gene is TRBV7-2, the J gene TRBJ2-5, with 7 positions matching TRBD2. The junction had 10 bases not matched to a gene; V was cut back by 1 base and J by 5 bases. The CDR3 loop spans 16 amino acids. In germline, CDR1 is SGHTA, CDR2 FQGNSA. For the CDR3, the DNA is TGTGCCAGCAGCTTAGGCTTGGGAGGGGCCCTCGAGACCCAGTACTTC. Translated: CASSLGLGGALETQYF. The whole variable domain, remainder taken from reference TRBV7-2 and TRBJ2-5, is GAGVSQSPSNKVTEKGKDVELRCDPISGHTALYWYRQSLGQGLEFLIYFQGNSAPDKSGLPSDRFSAERTGGSVSTLTIQRTQQEDSAVYLCASSLGLGGALETQYFGPGTRLLVL.

V usage is TRBV25-1 and J usage is TRBJ2-3; no definite D call. The CDR3 is 14 amino acids. V shed 7 bases and J shed 0 bases, with 11 bases lying between them. Germline V gene sequence: CDR1 MGHDK, CDR2 SYGVNS. CDR3 sequence (DNA): TGTGCCAGCACTTCAACGACTAGCACAGATACGCAGTATTTT. This translates into CASTSTTSTDTQYF.

There are a few counts of this clonotype. The chain links TRBV4-1 to TRBJ2-7, with D possibly called TRBD1 or TRBD2 (5 bases each). The V and J ends lost 2 bases and 6 bases respectively, with 20 bases between them. The CDR3 is 16 residues long. Germline-derived CDR1 and CDR2 are MGHRA and YSYEKL. CDR3 in DNA: TGCGCCAGCAGCCAACCAGAGAGGGGTGTCGGGGTCGAGCAGTACTTC. As protein: CASSQPERGVGVEQYF.

The chain joins TRBV6-1 to TRBJ1-4; TRBD1 matches 8 bases. V was pared by 2 bases and J by 8 bases, with 7 bases of the junction left unmatched. Germline CDR1 and CDR2: MNHNS and SASEGT. The CDR3 is made up of 15 amino acids. CDR3 sequence: CASSEHGTGGEKLFF. CDR3 sequence (DNA): TGTGCCAGCAGTGAACACGGGACAGGAGGGGAAAAACTGTTTTTT.

The V gene is TRBV3-1, the J gene TRBJ1-6; the D gene is possibly TRBD1 (5 bases). Trimming cost V 1 base and J 7 bases, with 8 bases left between them. CDR1 LGHDT and CDR2 YNNKEL come from the germline V gene (reference sequence). CDR3 length: 14 amino acids. The CDR3 spells CASSQGDANSPLHF. The CDR3 region has the DNA TGTGCCAGCAGCCAAGGGGACGCAAATTCACCCCTCCACTTT.

The rearrangement links TRBV9 to TRBJ1-5; D remains unclear. Germline V gene sequence: CDR1 SGDLS, CDR2 YYNGEE. Deletions cut 4 bases from V and 3 bases from J, with 11 bases between. There are 14 residues in the CDR3. CDR3 DNA sequence: TGTGCCAGCAGCCTAGATTATGTCAATCAGCCCCAGCATTTT. Residues: CASSLDYVNQPQHF.

The sample holds a few counts of this clonotype. The chain couples TRBV28 to TRBJ2-7; no reliable D call. CDR3 length: 16 residues. Per germline, CDR1 MDHEN and CDR2 SYDVKM. V was cut by 8 bases and J by 6 bases, with 26 bases left in between. The CDR3, as DNA: TGTGCCAGCCCCCCTACGCCGACCCCCCCGGAGAGCGAGCAGTACTTC. It translates to CASPPTPTPPESEQYF.

This clonotype was counted between two and nine times. J is TRBJ1-6 and V is TRBV5-6, with no clear D. The CDR3 runs to 14 residues. The V gene lost 4 bases and the J gene lost 6 bases, with 11 bases spanning the gap. Germline values: CDR1 SGHDT, CDR2 YYEEEE. CDR3 DNA: TGTGCCAGCAGCGTCACCGGGATTAATTCACCCCTCCACTTT. Translated, it gives CASSVTGINSPLHF.

This clonotype has just a few counts. The rearrangement joins TRBV7-8 to TRBJ1-5; TRBD1 is a possible D gene (6 bases). The V end was cut by 1 base, the J end by 2 bases, with 15 bases between. Germline V lookup: CDR1 SGHVS, CDR2 FQNEAQ. There are 17 residues in the CDR3. The CDR3 reads CASSLEGGGHRNQPQHF. As DNA, the CDR3 is TGTGCCAGCAGCTTAGAGGGGGGTGGGCATCGCAATCAGCCCCAGCATTTT.

V gene TRBV20-1 combines with J gene TRBJ2-7; D gene unclear. V was clipped by 2 bases and J by 0 bases, with 8 bases between them. CDR1 DFQATT and CDR2 SNEGSKA come from the germline V gene (reference sequence). The CDR3 is 13 amino acids. CDR3: CSARPPGSYEQYF. The CDR3 bases are TGCAGTGCTAGACCCCCGGGCTCCTACGAGCAGTACTTC.